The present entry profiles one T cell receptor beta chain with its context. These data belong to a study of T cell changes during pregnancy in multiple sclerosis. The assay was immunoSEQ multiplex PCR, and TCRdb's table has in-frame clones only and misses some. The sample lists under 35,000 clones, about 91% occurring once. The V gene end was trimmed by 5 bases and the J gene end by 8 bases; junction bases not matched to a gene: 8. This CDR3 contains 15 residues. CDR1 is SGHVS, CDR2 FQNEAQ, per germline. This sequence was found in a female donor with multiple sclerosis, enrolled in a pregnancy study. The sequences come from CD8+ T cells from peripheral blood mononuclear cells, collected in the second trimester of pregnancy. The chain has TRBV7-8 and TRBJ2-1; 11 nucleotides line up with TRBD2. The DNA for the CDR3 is TGTGCCAGCAGCCTACTAGCGGGAGAGGGGGATGAGCAGTTCTTC. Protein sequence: CASSLLAGEGDEQFF.